The 25 T cell receptor beta chains below were found in one sample sequenced in a study of lymphopenia after photon versus proton radiotherapy. This table comes from immunoSEQ multiplex PCR, and its TCRdb copy is limited to in-frame clones, with some not included. The sample shows tens of thousands of clones, 65% to 85% of them seen only once. The sequenced sample was peripheral blood, obtained from a patient treated with proton-based radiotherapy. Receptor source: a man aged 55 to 69 with pancreatic cancer.

The chain recombines TRBV28 with TRBJ1-5; D is unclear. The CDR3 is 14 residues long. V lost 2 bases and J lost 1, with 6 bases in between. Germline-derived CDR1 and CDR2 are MDHEN and SYDVKM. CDR3 DNA: TGTGCCAGCAGTTTAGGGCCGAGCAATCAGCCCCAGCATTTT. The encoded protein is CASSLGPSNQPQHF.

The gene calls are TRBV7-2 and TRBJ2-6; no firm D call. The CDR3 has 15 amino acids. Trimming took 5 bases from V and 0 from J, leaving 8 bases between them. Germline V lookup: CDR1 SGHTA, CDR2 FQGNSA. The CDR3 protein is CASSPISSGANVLTF. Here the CDR3 DNA reads TGTGCCAGCAGCCCCATAAGCTCTGGGGCCAACGTCCTGACTTTC.

The V and J genes are TRBV19 and TRBJ1-5, with D uncertain. Germline V gene lookup returns CDR1 LNHDA and CDR2 SQIVND (reference sequence). Trimming shortened V by 5 bases and J by 4 bases, and 9 bases separated the two germline ends. There are 13 residues in the CDR3. CDR3 residues: CASSRRPNQPQHF. In nucleotides, the CDR3 is TGTGCCAGTAGTCGGCGGCCAAATCAGCCCCAGCATTTT.

CDR3 residues: CASIGGTDEQYF. The CDR3, as DNA: TGTGCCAGCATCGGTGGGACAGACGAGCAGTACTTC. The chain is built from TRBV5-5 and TRBJ2-7; 7 bases match TRBD1. The CDR3 contains 12 residues. Germline V gene sequence: CDR1 SGHKS, CDR2 YYEKEE (reference sequence). Trimming at V came to 6 bases and at J to 5 bases, leaving 5 bases not matched to a gene.

The CDR3 coding sequence is TGTGCCAGCAGGCCCTCAAGGGCGGATTCACCCCTCCACTTT. This sequence encodes CASRPSRADSPLHF. The chain recombines TRBV6-1 with TRBJ1-6, with no clear D. V was shortened by 6 bases and J by 8 bases, with 14 bases between the two germline ends. The CDR3 has 14 amino acids. The germline V gene has CDR1 MNHNS and CDR2 SASEGT.

V and J are TRBV7-3 and TRBJ2-1; TRBD2 might be the D (6 bases). CDR1 is SGHTA, CDR2 FQGTGA, per germline. This CDR3 has 13 residues. Trimming cost V 5 bases and J 12 bases, with 17 bases left between them. The CDR3 is CASSPLGGIGQFF. The CDR3 nucleotides read TGTGCCAGCAGCCCACTAGGAGGGATCGGGCAGTTCTTC.

The sample holds a few counts of this clone. The chain couples TRBV4-2 to TRBJ2-5, with 7 bases identical to TRBD2. V shed 0 bases, J shed 4 bases, and the junction held 8 bases outside the gene matches. CDR1 LGHNA and CDR2 YNFKEQ come from the germline V gene. The CDR3 has 16 amino acids. The CDR3 DNA reads as TGTGCCAGCAGCCAAGAGCAGGGAGGGTTTCGAGAGACCCAGTACTTC. Protein product: CASSQEQGGFRETQYF.

This clone was recorded only once. The rearrangement links TRBV7-8 to TRBJ2-2; maybe TRBD2 (5 bases). The CDR3 has 17 residues. Looked up from germline, CDR1 is SGHVS and CDR2 is FQNEAQ. Trimming stripped 1 base from V and 6 bases from J, with 18 bases between. CDR3 sequence (DNA): TGTGCCAGCAGCTTAGATTATACGGGGTTTGTTTCCGGGGAGCTGTTTTTT. Translated: CASSLDYTGFVSGELFF.

The V gene is TRBV4-2, the J gene TRBJ2-5, with D maybe TRBD2 (5 bases). The CDR3 sequence is 15 residues long. V was clipped by 1 base and J by 2 bases, with 11 bases between them. Germline V CDR1 and CDR2: LGHNA, YNFKEQ. The CDR3: CASSQGDTRQETQYF. CDR3 nucleotide sequence: TGTGCCAGCAGCCAAGGTGATACTAGGCAAGAGACCCAGTACTTC.

This sequence joins TRBV6-5 and TRBJ2-1; TRBD2 is a possible D gene (6 bases). The germline CDR1 and CDR2 sequences are MNHEY and SVGAGI. CDR3 length equals 14 residues. Trimming removed 9 bases from V and 2 bases from J, with 14 bases in between. CDR3 in DNA: TGTGCCAGTGGTCAAGGCGGGACCTACAATGAGCAGTTCTTC. Amino acids: CASGQGGTYNEQFF.

This clone has just one count. This rearrangement joins TRBV18 to TRBJ2-3, with 9 bases lining up with TRBD1. The CDR3 has 16 residues. The germline CDR1 and CDR2 sequences are KGHSH and LQKENI. J lost 4 bases, V lost 6 bases, and 11 bases had no gene match. The CDR3 is CASSSLEGQGPDTQYF. CDR3 DNA sequence: TGTGCCAGCTCTTCCCTGGAGGGACAGGGACCAGATACGCAGTATTTT.

The genes are TRBV28 and TRBJ1-1; perhaps TRBD1 as D (5 bases). The V gene's germline CDR1 is MDHEN and CDR2 SYDVKM. The CDR3 runs 12 residues. V was cut by 7 bases and J by 3 bases, with 9 bases left in between. Written as DNA, the CDR3 is TGTGCCAGCAAAAGGGGCCACACTGAAGCTTTCTTT. It is translated as CASKRGHTEAFF.

The chain is built from TRBV2 and TRBJ2-7; no reliable D call. This CDR3 comprises 13 residues. Germline CDR1 SNHLY, CDR2 FYNNEI. V was shortened by 6 bases and J by 2 bases, with 11 bases between the two germline ends. The CDR3 sequence is CASRRSFAYEQYF. CDR3 nucleotides: TGTGCCAGCAGAAGATCCTTCGCCTACGAGCAGTACTTC.

The chain links TRBV5-1 to TRBJ2-1; possibly TRBD1 for D (5 bases). The CDR3 sequence is 14 residues long. Germline V gene data show CDR1 as SGHRS and CDR2 as YFSETQ. V gave up 3 bases and J gave up 0 bases, with 7 bases separating them. The CDR3 region has the DNA TGCGCCAGCAGCTGGGGCAACTCCTACAATGAGCAGTTCTTC. Encoded protein: CASSWGNSYNEQFF.

This clone appeared a few times. The chain carries TRBV28 and TRBJ1-5, with D maybe TRBD1 (5 bases). The length of the CDR3 is 14 residues. From germline, CDR1 is MDHEN and CDR2 SYDVKM. In nucleotides, the CDR3 is TGTGCGGCCTCAGCAGGGTATAGCAATCAGCCCCAGCATTTT. The encoded protein is CAASAGYSNQPQHF.

The chain links TRBV10-3 to TRBJ2-5, with a weak D call TRBD2 (6 bases). Germline CDR1 is ENHRY and CDR2 is SYGVKD. Trimming stripped 6 bases from V and 2 bases from J, with 16 bases between. This CDR3 is 15 amino acids long. The CDR3 spells CAISSRTGVQETQYF. The DNA for the CDR3 is TGTGCCATCAGCAGTAGAACGGGGGTACAAGAGACCCAGTACTTC.

This chain connects TRBV7-9 to TRBJ2-3, with D perhaps matching TRBD2 (7 bases). The V end lost 1 base, the J end lost 5 bases, and 13 bases lay between the germline ends. This CDR3 comprises 15 residues. The germline CDR1 and CDR2 sequences are SEHNR and FQNEAQ (reference sequence). CDR3 bases: TGTGCCAGCAGCTTAGAGGGCGGGGGCCAAGATACGCAGTATTTT. Its translation: CASSLEGGGQDTQYF. Together with reference TRBV7-9 and TRBJ2-3, the CDR3 gives the full variable domain: DTGVSQNPRHKITKRGQNVTFRCDPISEHNRLYWYRQTLGQGPEFLTYFQNEAQLEKSRLLSDRFSAERPKGSFSTLEIQRTEQGDSAMYLCASSLEGGGQDTQYFGPGTRLTVL.

The genes are TRBV5-4 and TRBJ1-2; D is possibly TRBD1 (6 bases). V was trimmed by 5 bases and J by 5 bases, leaving 19 bases between them. Per the germline V gene, CDR1 is SGHNT and CDR2 is YYREEE (reference sequence). The CDR3 runs 15 residues. CDR3 region: CASSPRRGARYGYTF. Written as DNA, the CDR3 is TGTGCCAGCAGTCCCAGGCGGGGGGCTCGGTATGGCTACACCTTC.

The CDR3 DNA reads as TGTGCCAGCTCACCAACTAGCGGGAGTCATTCCTACGAGCAGTACTTC. This sequence encodes CASSPTSGSHSYEQYF. The chain recombines TRBV18 with TRBJ2-7, with 11 bases identical to TRBD2. The CDR3 totals 16 residues. Germline V lookup: CDR1 KGHSH, CDR2 LQKENI. Germline trimming cut 2 bases from V and 1 base from J; bases unmatched to any gene: 4.

This clone has only one observation. The rearrangement uses TRBV30 and TRBJ2-5; unclear D gene. The CDR3 has 13 residues. Germline CDR1 reads GTSNPN; CDR2 reads SVGIG (reference sequence). The V end was cut by 2 bases, the J end by 2 bases, with 9 bases between. CDR3 DNA sequence: TGTGCCTGGAGTCTGGGATTTCAAGAGACCCAGTACTTC. It is translated as CAWSLGFQETQYF.

The V call is TRBV5-4, the J call TRBJ2-5; 14 positions agree with TRBD2. The trim removed 4 bases at V and 2 bases at J, leaving 7 bases unmatched. The CDR3 spans 17 residues. CDR1 is SGHNT and CDR2 is YYREEE in the germline V gene (reference sequence). This CDR3 reads CASSTWTSGRRQETQYF. The CDR3 coding sequence is TGTGCCAGCAGCACCTGGACTAGCGGGAGGAGACAAGAGACCCAGTACTTC.

In this sample, this clone turned up once. V and J are TRBV11-3 and TRBJ2-7; 8 positions agree with TRBD1. The CDR3 extends over 15 amino acids. V shed 1 base, J shed 5 bases, and the junction held 7 bases outside the gene matches. Germline V gives CDR1 SGHNT, CDR2 YENEEA. CDR3 in amino acids: CASSLGTGTGDEQYF. Here the CDR3 DNA reads TGTGCCAGCAGCTTAGGTACCGGGACAGGCGACGAGCAGTACTTC.

This chain links TRBV9 with TRBJ1-3; D gene unclear. Germline CDR1 is SGDLS and CDR2 is YYNGEE. V was pared by 6 bases and J by 4 bases, with 20 bases between. The length of the CDR3 is 16 residues. The CDR3 sequence is CASNPQPDAGGNTIYF. The CDR3 DNA follows: TGTGCCAGCAACCCCCAGCCCGACGCTGGGGGAAACACCATATATTTT.

The J gene is TRBJ2-2, the V gene TRBV6-1; 8 bases agree with TRBD1. V gave up 3 bases and J gave up 0 bases; unmatched junction bases: 12. This CDR3 has 19 amino acids. CDR1 and CDR2 (germline): MNHNS, SASEGT. The CDR3 DNA is TGTGCCAGCAGTGAGTCAGTGGGGACAGGCCTTGCGAACACCGGGGAGCTGTTTTTT. Translating it yields CASSESVGTGLANTGELFF.

The V gene is TRBV21-1, the J gene TRBJ2-2. TRBV21-1 is a known pseudogene. The CDR3 sequence is 16 residues long. The CDR3 sequence: CASNLKTWIKTGELFF. DNA for the CDR3: TGTGCCAGCAATCTAAAGACCTGGATTAAGACCGGGGAGCTGTTTTTT.